This is a list of T cell receptor beta chains from one sample in a study of blood T cell repertoires in COVID-19. Using immunoSEQ multiplex PCR, the repertoire was profiled, and TCRdb retains in-frame clones only, with some absent. The sample has 150,000 to 200,000 clones; roughly four fifths are singletons. The specimen sequenced was peripheral blood. These receptors were collected from a human donor in a cohort sampled during active COVID-19. Both conserved end residues are part of each CDR3. A D gene is named only where the DNA matches it firmly. For some rows the clone size is stated as once, few or many, or as a class when expanded; others skip it.

>TRBV5-4|NA|TRBJ2-3|NA
TGTGCCAGCAGCTTGCCGGGCCCAATTCAGGGGACTACGCAGTATTTT
CASSLPGPIQGTTQYF
>TRBV7-2|few|TRBJ1-6|TRBD1
TGTGCCAGCACTGCCTTGGGAGGGACAGGGGGTATGTCCCTCCACTTT
CASTALGGTGGMSLHF
>TRBV4-3|few|TRBJ2-3|NA
TGCGCCAGCAGCCCCACTGGCGGATCCTCCACGAATACGCAGTATTTT
CASSPTGGSSTNTQYF
>TRBV7-8|once|TRBJ2-5|TRBD1
TGTGCCAGCAGCCAACCCGACAGGGGCGCCACGAGCCTCCAAGAGACCCAGTACTTC
CASSQPDRGATSLQETQYF
>TRBV7-9|NA|TRBJ2-7|TRBD2
TGTGCCAGCAGCTTAATAGCGGGTCACTCAGAGCAGTACTTC
CASSLIAGHSEQYF
>TRBV18|NA|TRBJ1-1|TRBD1
TGTGCCAGCTCAGAACCCGGGACAGGCCTTAACACTGAAGCTTTCTTT
CASSEPGTGLNTEAFF
>TRBV9|NA|TRBJ2-2|NA
TGTGCCAGCGAGCGGGGCGGGGGCGGAATGAACACCGGGGAGCTGTTTTTT
CASERGGGGMNTGELFF
>TRBV19|NA|TRBJ1-5|NA
TGTGCCAGTAGTATAGATCGGGCAGGGCTTGGCAATCAGCCCCAGCATTTT
CASSIDRAGLGNQPQHF
>TRBV19|NA|TRBJ1-5|TRBD1
TGTGCCAGTAGTATTCAGGGGGCTGTTCAGCCCCAGCATTTT
CASSIQGAVQPQHF
>TRBV27|NA|TRBJ2-7|TRBD1
TGTGCCAGCAGTCCAGGTCGGACAGGGGGATCCTACGAGCAGTACTTC
CASSPGRTGGSYEQYF
>TRBV28|NA|TRBJ1-2|NA
TGTGCCAGCAGTGCTAAACCAGGGCGCCGTCTCTATGGCTACACCTTC
CASSAKPGRRLYGYTF
>TRBV7-2|NA|TRBJ2-7|TRBD1
TGTGCCAGCAGCTCGAGGACAGGTAGTCCCGAGCAGTACTTC
CASSSRTGSPEQYF
>TRBV28|once|TRBJ1-1|NA
TGTGCCAGCAGTGGTACAGATGTTGAAGCTTTCTTT
CASSGTDVEAFF